This TCR beta chain was captured in a study of blood T cell repertoires in COVID-19. The repertoire was sequenced with immunoSEQ multiplex PCR; TCRdb's copy has only in-frame clones and lacks some. Among around 26,000 clones listed, more than 75% were seen once. CDR1 and CDR2 from the germline V gene are LGHDT and YNNKEL (reference sequence). V lost 4 bases and J lost 6, with 16 bases in between. This CDR3 is built from 15 residues. The TCR comes from a human donor in a cohort sampled during active COVID-19. The V and J genes are TRBV3-1 (or the pseudogene TRBV3-2) and TRBJ2-1; weak D call: TRBD2 (5 bases). Input material: peripheral blood. CDR3 sequence (DNA): TGTGCCAGCAGCCCATCCGGACGTCTAGCCAATGAGCAGTTCTTC. Translation: CASSPSGRLANEQFF.